One sample yielded the 21 T cell receptor beta chains listed below, sequenced in a study of blood T cell repertoires in COVID-19. The assay was immunoSEQ multiplex PCR, and TCRdb's table has in-frame clones only and misses some. The sample has approximately 140,000 clones, 60% to 85% seen once; the top ten hold around 16%. The sequencing input was peripheral blood. These receptors all stem from a man aged 45-60 years with acute or convalescent COVID-19.

This clone has a handful of counts. At the DNA level, this CDR3 is encoded by other sequences in the same sample as well. This sequence joins TRBV14 and TRBJ1-2; D is unclear. The CDR3 is made up of 13 amino acids. The germline gives CDR1 SGHDN, CDR2 FVKESK. V was cut by 0 bases and J by 4 bases, with 6 bases left in between. DNA of the CDR3: TGTGCCAGCAGCCAAGATCTCTTCTATGGCTACACCTTC. Its protein is CASSQDLFYGYTF.

The V and J genes are TRBV27 and TRBJ2-7; D gene unclear. Germline V gene sequence: CDR1 MNHEY, CDR2 SMNVEV (reference sequence). The CDR3 sequence is 13 residues long. The V gene lost 2 bases and the J gene lost 3 bases, with 8 bases spanning the gap. The CDR3 is CASSLKPDYEQYV. DNA of the CDR3: TGTGCCAGCAGTTTAAAACCAGACTACGAGCAGTACGTC.

The genes are TRBV6-5 and TRBJ1-5, with 7 bases aligning to TRBD1. The CDR3 is made up of 15 amino acids. V lost 6 bases to trimming and J lost 6 bases; unmatched junction nucleotides: 11. CDR1 is MNHEY and CDR2 is SVGAGI in the germline V gene. The DNA for the CDR3 is TGTGCCAGCAGAAACCGAGGGGGCACGGGTCAGCCCCAGCATTTT. Its protein is CASRNRGGTGQPQHF.

The CDR3 nucleotides are TGTGCCTGGGGCAAAGGGACAGTGAACACTGAAGCTTTCTTT. Protein: CAWGKGTVNTEAFF. The V gene is TRBV30, the J gene TRBJ1-1; 7 nucleotides agree with TRBD1. The J segment lost 0 bases and the V segment lost 5 bases, leaving 6 bases of the junction unmatched. This CDR3 is 14 amino acids long. CDR1 is GTSNPN and CDR2 is SVGIG in the germline V gene (reference sequence).

The chain couples TRBV12-5 to TRBJ2-1; 10 nucleotides match TRBD2. Trimming took 0 bases from V and 0 from J; bases not matched to a gene: 8. The CDR3 spans 19 residues. In germline, CDR1 is LGHNT, CDR2 FRNRAP. This CDR3 is CASGLVIAGGQISYNEQFF. The CDR3 coding sequence is TGTGCTAGTGGTTTGGTAATAGCGGGGGGCCAGATCTCCTACAATGAGCAGTTCTTC.

The genes are TRBV30 and TRBJ1-5; D is unclear. This CDR3 is 14 amino acids long. V lost 0 bases and J lost 0, with 6 bases in between. Germline V gene data show CDR1 as GTSNPN and CDR2 as SVGIG (reference sequence). The chain's CDR3 is CAWSVLNSNQPQHF. CDR3 bases: TGTGCCTGGAGTGTACTGAATAGCAATCAGCCCCAGCATTTT.

This clone was seen just once. An end of the junction does not agree with germline; a read error may underlie this. The V gene is TRBV2, the J gene TRBJ1-1, with D uncertain. The CDR3 contains 14 residues. Germline loops: CDR1 SNHLY, CDR2 FYNNEI. For the CDR3, the DNA is TGTGCCAGCAGCGAAGCCCGGGGATACACTGAAGCTTTCTTT. This codes for CASSEARGYTEAFF.

The sample holds one count of this clone. The CDR3 spells CASSQGLREKLFF. The CDR3 coding sequence is TGTGCCAGCAGTCAGGGGTTACGGGAAAAACTGTTTTTT. This chain connects TRBV27 to TRBJ1-4; tentative D call: TRBD1 (6 bases). Germline values: CDR1 MNHEY, CDR2 SMNVEV (reference sequence). There are 13 residues in the CDR3. The germline V and J ends were trimmed by 5 bases and 8 bases, with 12 bases remaining between them.

This clone was detected a few times. The chain recombines TRBV25-1 with TRBJ1-2; D is ambiguous. Per germline, CDR1 MGHDK and CDR2 SYGVNS. The CDR3 runs to 14 residues. Between the trimmed V and J ends, which lost 6 bases and 2 bases, there was a span of 13 bases. CDR3 coding DNA: TGTGCCAGCAGAGAGTCCGGGGAGAACTATGGCTACACCTTC. It yields the protein CASRESGENYGYTF.

The chain is built from TRBV11-2 and TRBJ1-5; D is ambiguous. V was cut by 1 base and J by 8 bases, with 12 bases left in between. Germline V gene data show CDR1 as SGHAT and CDR2 as FQNNGV. This CDR3 has 14 amino acids. The CDR3 protein is CASSLGHGGEPQHF. CDR3 nucleotide sequence: TGTGCCAGCAGCTTAGGACACGGCGGGGAGCCCCAGCATTTT. Using reference TRBV11-2 and TRBJ1-5 for the parts outside the CDR3, the full variable domain is EAGVAQSPRYKIIEKRQSVAFWCNPISGHATLYWYQQILGQGPKLLIQFQNNGVVDDSQLPKDRFSAERLKGVDSTLKIQPAKLEDSAVYLCASSLGHGGEPQHFGDGTRLSIL.

This rearrangement joins TRBV2 to TRBJ2-3; D is possibly TRBD2 (6 bases). CDR3 length equals 15 residues. The V gene's germline CDR1 is SNHLY and CDR2 FYNNEI. V lost 3 bases, J lost 3 bases, and 13 bases lay in between. In DNA, the CDR3 is TGTGCCAGCAGTGATCGGGGGTTAGGGACAGATACGCAGTATTTT. This codes for CASSDRGLGTDTQYF.

CDR3 sequence reads: CASSDGQGETQYF. In DNA form, the CDR3 reads TGTGCCAGCAGTGACGGACAGGGGGAGACCCAGTACTTC. The genes are TRBV2 and TRBJ2-5; 9 bases line up with TRBD1. There are 13 residues in the CDR3. From germline, CDR1 is SNHLY and CDR2 FYNNEI. The V gene end was trimmed by 3 bases and the J gene end by 5 bases; junction bases not matched to a gene: 1.

J is TRBJ1-2 and V is TRBV6-5, with 7 positions matching TRBD1. The trim removed 5 bases at V and 7 bases at J, leaving 7 bases unmatched. The CDR3 length is 13 residues. In germline, CDR1 is MNHEY, CDR2 SVGAGI. Here the CDR3 DNA reads TGTGCCAGCAGTCAGGAGGGGGCGCTTGGCTACACCTTC. It specifies CASSQEGALGYTF.

This clone was counted a few times. This chain uses TRBV5-1 with TRBJ1-1; D may be TRBD1 (5 bases). The V gene's germline CDR1 is SGHRS and CDR2 YFSETQ. Trimming cost V 1 base and J 4 bases, with 14 bases left between them. CDR3 size: 15 residues. The CDR3 reads CASSLSGQVSTEAFF. The CDR3 region has the DNA TGCGCCAGCAGCTTGTCAGGACAAGTTAGCACTGAAGCTTTCTTT.

The chain joins TRBV5-5 to TRBJ1-1, with a tentative D call TRBD1 (6 bases). V dropped 1 base and J dropped 3 bases, with 10 bases sitting between them. The CDR3 sequence is 14 residues long. Germline V gives CDR1 SGHKS, CDR2 YYEKEE (reference sequence). The CDR3 here is CASSLFQGYTEAFF. The CDR3 DNA follows: TGTGCCAGCAGCTTGTTTCAGGGGTACACTGAAGCTTTCTTT.

As regards this clone: The same CDR3 also results from other DNA sequences found in this sample. The V gene is TRBV30, the J gene TRBJ1-6, with 7 bases that match TRBD1. V shed 1 base and J 6 bases; nucleotides not matched to a gene: 3. There are 14 residues in the CDR3. Per the germline V gene, CDR1 is GTSNPN and CDR2 is SVGIG (reference sequence). CDR3 amino acids: CAWSGTGPNSPLHF. The CDR3 DNA follows: TGTGCCTGGAGTGGGACAGGCCCTAATTCACCCCTCCACTTT.

The rearrangement uses TRBV3-1 (or the pseudogene TRBV3-2) and TRBJ1-2; 9 bases align to TRBD1. CDR1 is LGHDT, CDR2 YNNKEL, per germline (reference sequence). V was pared by 0 bases and J by 7 bases, with 6 bases of the junction left unmatched. The CDR3 loop spans 15 amino acids. CDR3 amino acids: CASSQDLQGAGGYTF. The CDR3, as DNA: TGTGCCAGCAGCCAAGATTTACAGGGGGCGGGTGGCTACACCTTC.

This rearrangement joins TRBV3-1 (or the pseudogene TRBV3-2) to TRBJ2-3, with 10 bases that match TRBD2. The CDR3 has 15 amino acids. In germline, CDR1 is LGHDT, CDR2 YNNKEL (reference sequence). With 1 base clipped from V and 7 bases from J, the junction kept 5 bases outside the gene matches. The CDR3 bases are TGTGCCAGCAGCCAAGTTAGCGGGGGGCCATATACGCAGTATTTT. Translation: CASSQVSGGPYTQYF.

Details on this clone: The sample contains more than one DNA sequence encoding this CDR3. The gene calls are TRBV27 and TRBJ1-6, with D hard to call. The V end lost 7 bases, the J end lost 7 bases, and 8 bases lay between the germline ends. CDR1 and CDR2 (germline): MNHEY, SMNVEV (reference sequence). The CDR3 totals 12 residues. The CDR3 loop is CASTGGNSPLHF. The CDR3 DNA reads TGTGCCAGCACGGGAGGAAATTCACCCCTCCACTTT.

The gene calls are TRBV18 and TRBJ1-1; TRBD1 might be the D (5 bases). V lost 2 bases and J lost 4, with 14 bases in between. Per germline, CDR1 KGHSH and CDR2 LQKENI. The CDR3 spans 15 residues. CDR3 nucleotides: TGTGCCAGCTCACCAAGCAGGGAAGCGATCACTGAAGCTTTCTTT. Its translation is CASSPSREAITEAFF.

The genes are TRBV2 and TRBJ2-2, with D tentatively TRBD2 (5 bases). Trimming removed 5 bases at V and 2 bases at J, with 9 bases between. Per germline, CDR1 SNHLY and CDR2 FYNNEI. This CDR3 has 14 amino acids. The CDR3 region has the DNA TGTGCCAGCAGTCCTCTAGCCAACACCGGGGAGCTGTTTTTT. As protein: CASSPLANTGELFF. Based on the CDR3 plus reference TRBV2 and TRBJ2-2, the full variable domain is EPEVTQTPSHQVTQMGQEVILRCVPISNHLYFYWYRQILGQKVEFLVSFYNNEISEKSEIFDDQFSVERPDGSNFTLKIRSTKLEDSAMYFCASSPLANTGELFFGEGSRLTVL.